What follows is one T cell receptor (beta chain) and its context. What this receptor recognizes is not known. The record has no base qualities; no much larger clone is one base away. Each collaborating institution followed its own protocols to collect whole blood in K2EDTA tubes. For TCRbeta analysis, collaborators shipped samples in one of three forms: frozen whole blood, isolated PBMCs, or DNA extracted from either of those sample types. The data stem from a study of blood T cell repertoires in COVID-19 (dated by TCRdb to the early 2020s). With respect to the entire study: Samples from collaborators originated in the United States, Italy and Spain and spanned both the acute and convalescent phases of COVID-19. The material from the prospective study consisted of cDNA or gDNA derived from T cells, B-cell-depleted T cells, or PBMCs. Where available, HLA class I and class II types were obtained from metadata supplied by the sample provider rather than from assay-based typing. Subjects who had been exposed to COVID-19, were actively infected with it, or had recovered from it provided the deeply sampled blood TCRbeta repertoires that made up the dataset. Sample metadata almost always included a de-identified subject ID, COVID-19 status, age in years and sex. A freely available public database, intended as a resource for researchers studying the immune response to SARS-CoV-2, is where the repertoires were released. The samples were drawn from two sources: the first 160 participants of the ongoing ImmuneRACE study, and some 1,300 subjects contributed by 6 global collaborators. Broader findings and caveats from the paper: The quantity of clinical and demographic metadata differed by source and by participant and was supplied without curation.

The immunoSEQ Assay, a bias-controlled multiplex PCR, was used to amplify TCRbeta CDR3 regions from genomic DNA. Processing in the source paper ran as follows. The number of nucleated cells in each sample was estimated by amplification of reference gene primers within the assay. Sequence reads were collapsed and filtered to measure the absolute abundance of every unique TCRbeta CDR3 rearrangement. For each sample, productive Simpson clonality was calculated by taking the square root of Simpson's diversity index across productive rearrangements. TCRdb took over this immuneACCESS table, retaining in-frame rearrangements with V and J assigned. Such tables are incomplete; in checked studies, under half of the missing clones stem from an unresolved V gene, and the remainder is unexplained. V, J and clone size were drawn from that table, and D and trimming were deduced from the DNA. The table for this sample lists under 250,000 clones; about nine tenths of them were counted only once. The ten largest clonotypes hold more than 4.5% of the sample.

Sequences were obtained from peripheral blood. The receptor was isolated from a woman aged 40 to 50 with acute or convalescent COVID-19.

The CDR3 here reads CASRDRGRNEQFF. The nucleotide sequence reads as follows: TGTGCCAGCAGAGATCGCGGGCGAAATGAGCAGTTCTTC. Recombination linked TRBV6-5 to TRBJ2-1; a weak D assignment points to TRBD2 (5 bases agree). From its cysteine to its phenylalanine, the CDR3 spans 13 amino acids. The retained sequence is limited to the CDR3, 39 bases, with the frame set at the first base. V is shortened by 6 bases, J by 7 bases, and the region joining them spans 13 bases. According to the germline V gene, CDR1 reads MNHEY and CDR2 reads SVGAGI.